The text below deals with one TCR beta chain. The sample comes from a study of blood T cell repertoires in COVID-19. On the study more broadly: PBMCs, B-cell-depleted T cells, or T cells provided the cDNA or gDNA that made up the material.

Original methodology: The assay estimated nucleated cells by amplifying reference gene primers. Assay used: immunoSEQ multiplex PCR; TCRdb lists only in-frame clones, some missing. That table supplies the V and J calls and clone size; D and trimming were determined from the DNA. The sample has roughly 250,000 clones, about nine tenths seen once. The Seattle patients joined while their infection was active and were tracked longitudinally afterward. The germline V gene encodes CDR1 LGHDT and CDR2 YNNKEL (reference sequence). The CDR3 consists of 16 residues. V lost 3 bases to trimming and J lost 1 base, with 12 bases between them.

This sequence joins TRBV3-1 (or the pseudogene TRBV3-2) and TRBJ2-2; D perhaps matches TRBD2 (5 bases). The TCR sequence derives from a woman in her twenties or thirties with COVID-19, enrolled during active disease. The sample was peripheral blood. In nucleotides, the CDR3 is TGTGCCAGCAGCCAGCGTCGGGGAGTGAACACCGGGGAGCTGTTTTTT. Translation: CASSQRRGVNTGELFF.